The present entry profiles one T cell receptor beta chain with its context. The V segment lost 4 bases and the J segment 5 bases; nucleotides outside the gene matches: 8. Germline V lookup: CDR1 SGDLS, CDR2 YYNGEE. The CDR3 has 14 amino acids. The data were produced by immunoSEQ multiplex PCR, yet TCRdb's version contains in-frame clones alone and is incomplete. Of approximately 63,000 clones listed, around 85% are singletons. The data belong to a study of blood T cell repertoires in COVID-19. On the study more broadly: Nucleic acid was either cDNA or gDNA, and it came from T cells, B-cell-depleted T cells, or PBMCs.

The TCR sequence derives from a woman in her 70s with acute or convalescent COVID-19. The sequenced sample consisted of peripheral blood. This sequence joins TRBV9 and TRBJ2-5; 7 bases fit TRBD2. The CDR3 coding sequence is TGTGCCAGCAGCACCTACGGGACTACCGAGACCCAGTACTTC. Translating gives CASSTYGTTETQYF.